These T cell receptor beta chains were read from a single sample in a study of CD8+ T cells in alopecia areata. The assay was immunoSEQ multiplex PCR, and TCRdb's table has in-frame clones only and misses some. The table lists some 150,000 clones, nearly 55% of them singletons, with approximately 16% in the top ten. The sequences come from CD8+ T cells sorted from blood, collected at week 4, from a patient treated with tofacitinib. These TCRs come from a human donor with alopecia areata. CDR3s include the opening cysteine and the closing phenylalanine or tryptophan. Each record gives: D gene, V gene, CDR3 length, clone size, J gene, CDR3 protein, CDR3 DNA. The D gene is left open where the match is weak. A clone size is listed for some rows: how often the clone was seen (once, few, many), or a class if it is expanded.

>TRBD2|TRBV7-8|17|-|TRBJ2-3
CASSPGGTSGGGDTQYF
TGTGCCAGCAGCCCAGGCGGGACTAGCGGGGGGGGAGATACGCAGTATTTT
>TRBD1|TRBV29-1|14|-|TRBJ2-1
CSAGQGKSYNEQFF
TGCAGCGCTGGACAGGGGAAGTCCTACAATGAGCAGTTCTTC
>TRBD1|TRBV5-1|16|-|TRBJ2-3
CASSLEGQGFTDTQYF
TGCGCCAGCAGCTTGGAGGGACAGGGTTTCACAGATACGCAGTATTTT
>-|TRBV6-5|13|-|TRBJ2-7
CASSYGESYEQYF
TGTGCCAGCAGTTATGGAGAATCCTACGAGCAGTACTTC
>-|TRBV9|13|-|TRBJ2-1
CASSVWGANEQFF
TGTGCCAGCAGCGTGTGGGGGGCCAATGAGCAGTTCTTC
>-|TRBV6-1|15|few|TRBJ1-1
CASSEKGTGNTEAFF
TGTGCCAGCAGTGAAAAGGGGACGGGTAACACTGAAGCTTTCTTT
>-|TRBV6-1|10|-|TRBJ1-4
CASIGEKLFF
TGTGCCAGTATTGGTGAAAAACTGTTTTTT
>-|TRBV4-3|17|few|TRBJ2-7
CASSQEDTAGEGYEQYF
TGCGCCAGCAGCCAAGAAGATACGGCAGGGGAAGGCTACGAGCAGTACTTC
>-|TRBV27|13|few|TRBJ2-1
CASSLSRGNEQFF
TGTGCCAGCAGTTTATCCCGGGGGAATGAGCAGTTCTTC
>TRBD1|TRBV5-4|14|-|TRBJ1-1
CAVEYRGNPPEAFF
TGTGCCGTCGAATACAGGGGGAATCCCCCTGAAGCTTTCTTT
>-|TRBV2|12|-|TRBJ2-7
CASSPTSYEQYF
TGTGCCAGCAGTCCAACCTCCTACGAGCAGTACTTC
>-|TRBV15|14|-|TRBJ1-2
CATSRGGENYGYTF
TGTGCCACCAGCAGGGGCGGGGAGAACTATGGCTACACCTTC
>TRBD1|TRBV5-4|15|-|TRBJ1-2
CASSFDRGVGYGYTF
TGTGCCAGCAGCTTCGACAGGGGCGTCGGCTATGGCTACACCTTC
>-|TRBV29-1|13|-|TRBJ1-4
CSVEHSDSLPLIF
TGCAGCGTTGAACATTCGGATAGTCTTCCTCTTATTTTT
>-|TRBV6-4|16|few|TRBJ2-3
CASSYSRRASTDTQYF
TGTGCCAGCAGTTACTCTCGCAGAGCTAGCACAGATACGCAGTATTTT
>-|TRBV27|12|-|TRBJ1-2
CASSWRGYGYTF
TGTGCCAGCAGTTGGCGAGGCTATGGCTACACCTTC
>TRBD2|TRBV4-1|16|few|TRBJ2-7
CASSQDLAGEGYEQYF
TGCGCCAGCAGCCAAGATCTAGCGGGGGAAGGTTACGAGCAGTACTTC
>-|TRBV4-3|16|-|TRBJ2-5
CASSQGGVLGQETQYF
TGCGCCAGCAGCCAAGGGGGCGTTTTAGGCCAAGAGACCCAGTACTTC
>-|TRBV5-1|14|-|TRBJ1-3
CASSLAGSRNTIYF
TGCGCCAGCAGCTTGGCCGGCAGCAGAAACACCATATATTTT
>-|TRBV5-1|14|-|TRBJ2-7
CASSIVDTAYEQYF
TGCGCCAGCAGCATTGTGGACACGGCCTACGAGCAGTACTTC
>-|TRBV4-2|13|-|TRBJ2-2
CASSPGLAGELFF
TGTGCCAGCAGCCCCGGGTTGGCCGGGGAGCTGTTTTTT
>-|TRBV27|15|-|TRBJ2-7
CASSMGRGGSYEQYF
TGTGCCAGCAGTATGGGCAGGGGGGGGTCCTACGAGCAGTACTTC
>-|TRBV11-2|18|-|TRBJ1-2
CASSLEWTPEGANYGYTF
TGTGCCAGCAGCTTAGAGTGGACTCCCGAAGGGGCCAACTATGGCTACACCTTC
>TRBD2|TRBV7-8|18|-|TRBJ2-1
CASSFGLAGANSYNEQFF
TGTGCCAGCAGCTTCGGTCTAGCGGGGGCCAACTCCTACAATGAGCAGTTCTTC
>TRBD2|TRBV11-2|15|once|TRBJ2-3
CASSLSGGITDTQYF
TGTGCCAGCAGCTTAAGCGGGGGCATCACAGATACGCAGTATTTT
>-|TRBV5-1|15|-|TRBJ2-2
CASSLAEGDTGELFF
TGCGCCAGCAGCTTGGCAGAGGGGGACACCGGGGAGCTGTTTTTT
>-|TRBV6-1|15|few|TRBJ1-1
CAISESSGGNTEAFF
TGTGCCATCAGTGAGTCGAGCGGGGGGAACACTGAAGCTTTCTTT
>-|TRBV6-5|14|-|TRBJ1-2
CASSWSGRNYGYTF
TGTGCCAGCAGTTGGTCAGGGCGCAACTATGGCTACACCTTC
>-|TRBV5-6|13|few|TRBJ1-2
CASSLGNPYGYTF
TGTGCCAGCAGCCTAGGAAATCCGTATGGCTACACCTTC
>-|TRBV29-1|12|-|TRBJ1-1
CSARTDLPEAFF
TGCAGCGCCCGGACAGATCTACCTGAAGCTTTCTTT
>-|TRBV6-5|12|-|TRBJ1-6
CASSLRDSPLHF
TGTGCCAGCAGCCTCAGGGACTCACCCCTCCACTTT
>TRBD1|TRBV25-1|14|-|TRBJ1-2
CASSEVGTGDGYTF
TGTGCCAGCAGTGAAGTGGGGACAGGGGACGGCTACACCTTC
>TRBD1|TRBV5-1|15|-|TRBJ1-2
CASSDRDRGSYGYTF
TGCGCCAGCAGTGACCGGGACAGAGGGTCCTATGGCTACACCTTC
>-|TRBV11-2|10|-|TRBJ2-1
CASSLNEQFF
TGCGCCAGCAGCTTGAATGAGCAGTTCTTC
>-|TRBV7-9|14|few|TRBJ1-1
CASSLGQVGTEAFF
TGTGCCAGCAGCTTAGGACAGGTGGGCACTGAAGCTTTCTTT
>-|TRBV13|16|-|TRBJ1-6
CASRTADSAMRSPLHF
TGTGCCAGCCGAACAGCCGATTCGGCAATGAGATCACCCCTCCACTTT
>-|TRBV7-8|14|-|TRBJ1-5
CASSLAGAHQPQHF
TGTGCCAGCAGCTTAGCGGGGGCACATCAGCCCCAGCATTTT
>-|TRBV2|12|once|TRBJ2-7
CASSEQAYEQYF
TGTGCCAGCAGTGAACAGGCCTACGAGCAGTACTTC
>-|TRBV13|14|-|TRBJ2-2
CASTRRGEAGELFF
TGTGCCAGCACCCGTCGGGGAGAGGCCGGGGAGCTGTTTTTT
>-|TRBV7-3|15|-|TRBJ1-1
CASSLTARGGTEAFF
TGTGCCAGCAGCTTAACAGCCCGGGGGGGAACTGAAGCTTTCTTT
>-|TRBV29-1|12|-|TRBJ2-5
CSVPDEVGTQYF
TGCAGCGTTCCAGACGAGGTTGGGACCCAGTACTTC
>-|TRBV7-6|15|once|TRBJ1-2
CASSLGGASPYGYTF
TGTGCCAGCAGCTTAGGGGGGGCGAGTCCCTATGGCTACACCTTC
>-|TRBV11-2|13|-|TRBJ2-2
CASSTRGTGELFF
TGTGCCAGCAGCACAAGGGGCACCGGGGAGCTGTTTTTT
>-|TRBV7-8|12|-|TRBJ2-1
CASSLPYNEQFF
TGTGCCAGCAGCTTACCCTACAATGAGCAGTTCTTC
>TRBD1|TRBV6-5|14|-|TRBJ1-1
CASSSRQGGTEAFF
TGTGCCAGCAGTTCCCGACAGGGAGGCACTGAAGCTTTCTTT
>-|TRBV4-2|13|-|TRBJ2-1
CASSLRGYNEQFF
TGTGCCAGCAGCCTGAGGGGCTACAATGAGCAGTTCTTC